These 2 T cell receptor beta chains were all obtained from the same sample, sequenced in a study of breast tumors, draining lymph nodes, adjacent tissues. Breast cancer patients provided tissue from their axillary draining lymph nodes. TCRdb fed the multiplex PCR reads into MiXCR, producing one record per CDR3 protein. The sample has approximately 230,000 distinct CDR3 sequences, under 35% seen once. Sequenced input: axillary lymph node tissue. These receptors all come from a female donor with breast cancer. Some clones in this sample may be carry-over from other donors' samples.

This clonotype has ten or more counts. The chain couples TRBV2 to TRBJ1-5, with D maybe TRBD1 (6 bases). The germline V gene encodes CDR1 SNHLY and CDR2 FYNNEI. Trimming stripped 3 bases from V and 7 bases from J, with 10 bases between. This CDR3 region has 13 residues. The CDR3 DNA reads as TGTGCCAGCAGTGAGGACAGTAGGCAGCCCCAGCATTTT. It translates to CASSEDSRQPQHF.

Ten or more counts support this clonotype. CDR3 region: CSVDTGTLDTGELFF. In DNA form, the CDR3 reads TGCAGCGTTGATACAGGGACTTTGGACACCGGGGAGCTGTTTTTT. The V gene is TRBV29-1, the J gene TRBJ2-2; either TRBD1 or TRBD2 may fit D (6 bases each). The CDR3 contains 15 residues. The V end lost 3 bases, the J end lost 3 bases, and 14 bases lay between the germline ends. In germline, CDR1 is SQVTM, CDR2 ANQGSEA.